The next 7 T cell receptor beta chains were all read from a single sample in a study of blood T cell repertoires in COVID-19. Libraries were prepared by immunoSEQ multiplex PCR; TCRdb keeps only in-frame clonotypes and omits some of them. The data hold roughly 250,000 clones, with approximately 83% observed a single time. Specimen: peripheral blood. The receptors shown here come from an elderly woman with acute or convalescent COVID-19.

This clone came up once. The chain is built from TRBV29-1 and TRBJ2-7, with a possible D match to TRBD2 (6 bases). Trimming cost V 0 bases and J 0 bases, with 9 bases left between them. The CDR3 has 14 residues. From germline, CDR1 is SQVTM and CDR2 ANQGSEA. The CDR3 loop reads CSVEDIGSSYEQYF. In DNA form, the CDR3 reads TGCAGCGTTGAAGATATCGGGAGCTCCTACGAGCAGTACTTC.

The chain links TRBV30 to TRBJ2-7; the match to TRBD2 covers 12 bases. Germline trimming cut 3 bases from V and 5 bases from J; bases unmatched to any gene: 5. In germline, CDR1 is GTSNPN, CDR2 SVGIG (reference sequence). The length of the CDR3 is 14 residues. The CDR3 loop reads CAWRLAGGPHEQYF. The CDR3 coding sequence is TGTGCCTGGAGACTAGCGGGGGGCCCCCACGAGCAGTACTTC.

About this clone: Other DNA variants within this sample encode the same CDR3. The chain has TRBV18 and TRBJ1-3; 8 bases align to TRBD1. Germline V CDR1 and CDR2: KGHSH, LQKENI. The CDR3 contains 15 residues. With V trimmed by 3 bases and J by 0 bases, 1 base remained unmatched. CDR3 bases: TGTGCCAGCTCACCGGACAGGGCCTCTGGAAACACCATATATTTT. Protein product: CASSPDRASGNTIYF. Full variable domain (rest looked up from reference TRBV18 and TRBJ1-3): NAGVMQNPRHLVRRRGQEARLRCSPMKGHSHVYWYRQLPEEGLKFMVYLQKENIIDESGMPKERFSAEFPKEGPSILRIQQVVRGDSAAYFCASSPDRASGNTIYFGEGSWLTVV.

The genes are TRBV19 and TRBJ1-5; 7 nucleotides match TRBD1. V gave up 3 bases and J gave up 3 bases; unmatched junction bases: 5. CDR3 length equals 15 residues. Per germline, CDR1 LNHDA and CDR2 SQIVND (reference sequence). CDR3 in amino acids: CASSMRGQVNQPQHF. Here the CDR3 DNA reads TGTGCCAGTAGTATGCGAGGACAGGTCAATCAGCCCCAGCATTTT.

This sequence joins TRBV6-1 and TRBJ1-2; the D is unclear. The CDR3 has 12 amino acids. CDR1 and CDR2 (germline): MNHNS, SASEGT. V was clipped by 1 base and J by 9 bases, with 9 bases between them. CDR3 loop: CASSEERASYTF. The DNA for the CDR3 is TGTGCCAGCAGTGAAGAGCGGGCCAGCTACACCTTC.

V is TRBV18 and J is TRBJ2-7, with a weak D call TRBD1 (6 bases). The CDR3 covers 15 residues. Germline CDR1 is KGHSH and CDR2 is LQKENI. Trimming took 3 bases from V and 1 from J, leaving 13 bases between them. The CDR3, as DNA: TGTGCCAGCTCACCCGGCAGGGGTGGTTCCTACGAGCAGTACTTC. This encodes CASSPGRGGSYEQYF. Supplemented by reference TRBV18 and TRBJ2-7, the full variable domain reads NAGVMQNPRHLVRRRGQEARLRCSPMKGHSHVYWYRQLPEEGLKFMVYLQKENIIDESGMPKERFSAEFPKEGPSILRIQQVVRGDSAAYFCASSPGRGGSYEQYFGPGTRLTVT.

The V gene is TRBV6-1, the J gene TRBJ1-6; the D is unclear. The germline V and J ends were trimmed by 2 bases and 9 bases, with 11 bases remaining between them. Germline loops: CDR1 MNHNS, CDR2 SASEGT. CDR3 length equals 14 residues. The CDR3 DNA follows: TGTGCCAGCAGTGAAATGAGGTCTCCTTCACCCCTCCACTTT. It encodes CASSEMRSPSPLHF.